These 14 T cell receptor beta chains share one sample of origin, sequenced in a study of shared clonotypes between healthy human individuals. Measured with immunoSEQ multiplex PCR; TCRdb has only the in-frame clones, and not every one. The sample shows roughly 700,000 clones, about 74% of them seen only once. The sample comprised memory CD4+ T cells sorted from blood. Subset given: CD45RA-negative fraction. Receptor source: a woman younger than 45 in good health.

A few counts support this clone. The chain joins TRBV29-1 to TRBJ2-1; D is possibly TRBD2 (5 bases). Germline loops: CDR1 SQVTM, CDR2 ANQGSEA. The CDR3 runs 14 residues. Trimming left V 8 bases short and J 2 bases short, with 16 bases between. The CDR3 is CSFRRLEAYNEQFF. The DNA of the CDR3 is TGCAGCTTTCGGAGGTTGGAGGCCTACAATGAGCAGTTCTTC.

The CDR3 loop reads CASSYSGQATSGYTF. As DNA, the CDR3 is TGTGCCAGCAGTTACTCGGGGCAGGCAACTAGTGGCTACACCTTC. V gene TRBV6-6 combines with J gene TRBJ1-2, with D tentatively TRBD1 (5 bases). This CDR3 comprises 15 residues. Per germline, CDR1 MNHNY and CDR2 SVGAGI (reference sequence). V was pared by 0 bases and J by 7 bases, with 15 bases between.

This chain uses TRBV28 with TRBJ2-7, with TRBD2 matching 10 bases. Losses at the gene ends were 2 bases for V and 2 bases for J; bases not matched to a gene: 3. The CDR3 consists of 15 residues. Germline V gene lookup returns CDR1 MDHEN and CDR2 SYDVKM. CDR3 in DNA: TGTGCCAGCAGTTTAAGCCTAGCGGGAGCCTACGAGCAGTACTTC. Translation gives CASSLSLAGAYEQYF.

This clone was seen only a few times. The chain combines TRBV6-1 with TRBJ2-7; 9 nucleotides line up with TRBD1. With V trimmed by 8 bases and J by 6 bases, 14 bases remained unmatched. CDR1 and CDR2 (germline): MNHNS, SASEGT. The CDR3 length is 15 residues. This CDR3 is CASLGGGTGSGEQYF. CDR3 sequence (DNA): TGTGCCAGCCTCGGGGGAGGGACAGGGTCTGGCGAGCAGTACTTC.

This clone has only a few counts. This chain joins TRBV7-8 and TRBJ2-2; 7 positions match TRBD2. The CDR3 runs to 16 residues. Trimming took 4 bases from V and 5 from J; bases not matched to a gene: 10. Germline V gene data show CDR1 as SGHVS and CDR2 as FQNEAQ. The CDR3 reads CASSSNRDYSTGELFF. The CDR3 coding sequence is TGTGCCAGCAGCTCCAACCGGGACTACAGTACCGGGGAGCTGTTTTTT.

The chain uses TRBV5-1 and TRBJ2-4; 8 nucleotides line up with TRBD1. J was trimmed by 1 base and V by 4 bases; bases with no gene match: 7. Germline CDR1 and CDR2: SGHRS and YFSETQ. This CDR3 spans 16 amino acids. Here the CDR3 reads CASSGRQGKAKNIQYF. The CDR3 nucleotides are TGCGCCAGCAGCGGGAGACAGGGGAAGGCCAAAAACATTCAGTACTTC.

J is TRBJ2-5 and V is TRBV28, with TRBD1 identical over 7 bases. The assigned J gene may be wrong: the sequence end matches TRBJ2-7 better. The CDR3 is 12 amino acids. In germline, CDR1 is MDHEN, CDR2 SYDVKM. DNA for the CDR3: TGTGCCAGCAGTACGGGACAGTACGAGCAGTACTTC. Protein: CASSTGQYEQYF.

The chain uses TRBV7-3 and TRBJ2-1, with D unclear. The CDR3 runs 13 residues. V was cut by 5 bases and J by 8 bases, with 13 bases left in between. Germline assignment: CDR1 SGHTA and CDR2 FQGTGA. CDR3 sequence: CASSPLGIHEQFF. Here the CDR3 DNA reads TGTGCCAGCAGCCCCCTGGGGATCCATGAGCAGTTCTTC.

Details on this clone: In the same sample, other DNA sequences code for this CDR3. The J gene is TRBJ1-2, the V gene TRBV6-5, with TRBD1 as a possible D gene (5 bases). Trimming shortened V by 2 bases and J by 4 bases, and 8 bases separated the two germline ends. The CDR3 is 13 amino acids. Germline V gives CDR1 MNHEY, CDR2 SVGAGI. The CDR3 DNA sequence: TGTGCCAGCAGTTACGACAGCGTCTATGGCTACACCTTC. It is translated as CASSYDSVYGYTF.

The chain recombines TRBV6-5 with TRBJ2-7; 8 nucleotides line up with TRBD1. The CDR3 is 15 amino acids. V lost 10 bases and J lost 6; bases outside the gene matches: 17. Per the germline V gene, CDR1 is MNHEY and CDR2 is SVGAGI. CDR3 sequence (DNA): TGTGCCACCGGCAGTCCGATGACAGGGGTTGGCGAGCAGTACTTC. This encodes CATGSPMTGVGEQYF.

V is TRBV28 and J is TRBJ2-7; 9 bases align to TRBD2. The CDR3 consists of 13 residues. V trimming: 5 bases; J trimming: 4 bases; junction bases outside the gene matches: 3. The germline V gene has CDR1 MDHEN and CDR2 SYDVKM. CDR3 in amino acids: CASSAGGEYEQYF. CDR3 bases: TGTGCCAGCAGTGCGGGAGGGGAATACGAGCAGTACTTC.

The CDR3 DNA sequence: TGTGCCAGCAGTTTATTTCCTGCCAAGGGCACTGAAGCTTTCTTT. The encoded protein is CASSLFPAKGTEAFF. The V and J genes are TRBV27 and TRBJ1-1; the D is unclear. The CDR3 loop spans 15 amino acids. CDR1 and CDR2 (germline): MNHEY, SMNVEV (reference sequence). Trimming stripped 1 base from V and 4 bases from J, with 13 bases between.

The sample holds a few counts of this clone. The CDR3 loop is CASSSAGGTNIQYF. CDR3 nucleotides: TGTGCCAGCAGCTCAGCGGGAGGAACCAACATTCAGTACTTC. The chain combines TRBV6-5 with TRBJ2-4; the match to TRBD2 covers 9 bases. V was pared by 6 bases and J by 7 bases, with 7 bases of the junction left unmatched. Germline V gene lookup returns CDR1 MNHEY and CDR2 SVGAGI. The CDR3 extends over 14 amino acids.

On this clone itself: This specimen includes other DNA sequences encoding the same CDR3. The chain recombines TRBV30 with TRBJ2-5; 7 bases are a match to TRBD1. CDR1 GTSNPN and CDR2 SVGIG come from the germline V gene (reference sequence). The CDR3 contains 13 residues. The junction had 2 bases not matched to a gene; V was cut back by 2 bases and J by 2 bases. CDR3 region: CAWSRQGQETQYF. For the CDR3, the DNA is TGTGCCTGGAGTCGACAGGGTCAAGAGACCCAGTACTTC.